The entry below gives a single T cell receptor beta chain sequence along with its context. RNA was isolated and reverse transcribed to cDNA, the sequencing template. The repertoire was sequenced with immunoSEQ multiplex PCR; TCRdb's copy has only in-frame clones and lacks some. This sample has some 170,000 clones, with 59% found just once. In alopecia areata patients, both lesional scalp punch biopsies and peripheral blood were collected. It was from PBMCs that CD4+ and CD8+ T cells were sorted. This CDR3 is built from 14 residues. Germline V gives CDR1 LNHDA, CDR2 SQIVND (reference sequence). The V end was cut by 5 bases, the J end by 6 bases, with 14 bases between. This record comes from a study of CD8+ T cells in alopecia areata.

The chain employs TRBV19 and TRBJ2-1, with D possibly matching TRBD2 (6 bases). This TCR was sampled from a human donor with alopecia areata. Here the sequenced sample was CD4+ T cells sorted from blood, taken at week 0. The CDR3 spells CASSVGLALNEQFF. The CDR3 DNA reads TGTGCCAGTAGTGTAGGGCTAGCGCTCAATGAGCAGTTCTTC.